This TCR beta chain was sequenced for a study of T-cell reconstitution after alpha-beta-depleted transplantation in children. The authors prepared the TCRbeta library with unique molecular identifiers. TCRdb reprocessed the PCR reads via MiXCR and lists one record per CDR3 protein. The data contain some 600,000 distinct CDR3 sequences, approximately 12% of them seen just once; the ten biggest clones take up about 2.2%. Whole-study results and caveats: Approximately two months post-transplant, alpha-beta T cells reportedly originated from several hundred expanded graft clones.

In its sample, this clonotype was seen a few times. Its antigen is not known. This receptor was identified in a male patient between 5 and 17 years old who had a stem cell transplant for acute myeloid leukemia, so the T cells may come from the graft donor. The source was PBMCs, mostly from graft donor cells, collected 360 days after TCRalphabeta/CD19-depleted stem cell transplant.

In DNA, the CDR3 is TGTGCCAGCTTGGGGACTAGCGGGAGCAATGAGCAGTTCTTC. This sequence encodes CASLGTSGSNEQFF. The V gene is TRBV11-1, the J gene TRBJ2-1; 14 bases align to TRBD2. The trim removed 8 bases at V and 6 bases at J, leaving 3 bases unmatched. CDR3 length equals 14 residues. The germline V gene encodes CDR1 SGHAT and CDR2 FQDESV (reference sequence). Supplemented by reference TRBV11-1 and TRBJ2-1, the full variable domain reads EAEVAQSPRYKITEKSQAVAFWCDPISGHATLYWYRQILGQGPELLVQFQDESVVDDSQLPKDRFSAERLKGVDSTLKIQPAELGDSAMYLCASLGTSGSNEQFFGPGTRLTVL.